The rows below give T cell receptor beta chains drawn from one sample of a study of blood T cell dynamics during melanoma immunotherapy. TCRdb keeps only in-frame clones here, not all; method: immunoSEQ multiplex PCR. The sample yields about 7,600 clones, approximately 87% seen once. Material: blood, obtained from a patient treated with checkpoint blockade. These receptor sequences come from a human donor with melanoma. Both conserved end residues are part of each CDR3. D genes are given only for firm matches. Not all rows give a size; the values are once, few, many and, for expanded clones, a class.

clone_size: .
d_call: TRBD2
j_call: TRBJ2-3
v_call: TRBV5-1
cdr3_nt: TGCGCCAGCAGCTTGGGGACTAGCGGGGACTTCACAGATACGCAGTATTTT
cdr3_aa: CASSLGTSGDFTDTQYF

clone_size: .
d_call: TRBD2
j_call: TRBJ2-7
v_call: TRBV4-1
cdr3_nt: TGCGCCAGCAGCCAAGATATCGTCGGACTAGCGAAAGAGCAGTACTTC
cdr3_aa: CASSQDIVGLAKEQYF

clone_size: .
d_call: .
j_call: TRBJ1-6
v_call: TRBV5-6
cdr3_nt: TGTGCCAGCAGCTTTAGGAGCTCCTATAATTCACCCCTCCACTTT
cdr3_aa: CASSFRSSYNSPLHF

clone_size: .
d_call: TRBD1
j_call: TRBJ1-1
v_call: TRBV5-1
cdr3_nt: TGCGCCAGCAGCTTGTTGGGGACAGGGGGCCTTAACACTGAAGCTTTCTTT
cdr3_aa: CASSLLGTGGLNTEAFF

clone_size: few
d_call: .
j_call: TRBJ1-1
v_call: TRBV4-1
cdr3_nt: TGCGCCAGCAGCCCCTACTCGGGACGGATGACCACTGAAGCTTTCTTT
cdr3_aa: CASSPYSGRMTTEAFF

clone_size: .
d_call: .
j_call: TRBJ1-2
v_call: TRBV29-1
cdr3_nt: TGCAGCGCCACGGGGGGATGGGGCTACACCTTC
cdr3_aa: CSATGGWGYTF

clone_size: .
d_call: .
j_call: TRBJ1-1
v_call: TRBV6-6
cdr3_nt: TGTGCCAGCAGTTACCGGGGAGCTGAAGCTTTCTTT
cdr3_aa: CASSYRGAEAFF

clone_size: once
d_call: .
j_call: TRBJ1-4
v_call: TRBV7-9
cdr3_nt: TGTGCCAGCGGCCCGAGGGGGGAAGAAAAACTGTTTTTT
cdr3_aa: CASGPRGEEKLFF

clone_size: .
d_call: TRBD1
j_call: TRBJ2-6
v_call: TRBV4-1
cdr3_nt: TGCGCCAGCAGCCAAGTTGGACAGGGGAGAAGGGCCAACGTCCTGACTTTC
cdr3_aa: CASSQVGQGRRANVLTF

clone_size: .
d_call: .
j_call: TRBJ1-1
v_call: TRBV9
cdr3_nt: TGTGCCAGCAGCGTAGAGGCGGTGATGAACACTGAAGCTTTCTTT
cdr3_aa: CASSVEAVMNTEAFF